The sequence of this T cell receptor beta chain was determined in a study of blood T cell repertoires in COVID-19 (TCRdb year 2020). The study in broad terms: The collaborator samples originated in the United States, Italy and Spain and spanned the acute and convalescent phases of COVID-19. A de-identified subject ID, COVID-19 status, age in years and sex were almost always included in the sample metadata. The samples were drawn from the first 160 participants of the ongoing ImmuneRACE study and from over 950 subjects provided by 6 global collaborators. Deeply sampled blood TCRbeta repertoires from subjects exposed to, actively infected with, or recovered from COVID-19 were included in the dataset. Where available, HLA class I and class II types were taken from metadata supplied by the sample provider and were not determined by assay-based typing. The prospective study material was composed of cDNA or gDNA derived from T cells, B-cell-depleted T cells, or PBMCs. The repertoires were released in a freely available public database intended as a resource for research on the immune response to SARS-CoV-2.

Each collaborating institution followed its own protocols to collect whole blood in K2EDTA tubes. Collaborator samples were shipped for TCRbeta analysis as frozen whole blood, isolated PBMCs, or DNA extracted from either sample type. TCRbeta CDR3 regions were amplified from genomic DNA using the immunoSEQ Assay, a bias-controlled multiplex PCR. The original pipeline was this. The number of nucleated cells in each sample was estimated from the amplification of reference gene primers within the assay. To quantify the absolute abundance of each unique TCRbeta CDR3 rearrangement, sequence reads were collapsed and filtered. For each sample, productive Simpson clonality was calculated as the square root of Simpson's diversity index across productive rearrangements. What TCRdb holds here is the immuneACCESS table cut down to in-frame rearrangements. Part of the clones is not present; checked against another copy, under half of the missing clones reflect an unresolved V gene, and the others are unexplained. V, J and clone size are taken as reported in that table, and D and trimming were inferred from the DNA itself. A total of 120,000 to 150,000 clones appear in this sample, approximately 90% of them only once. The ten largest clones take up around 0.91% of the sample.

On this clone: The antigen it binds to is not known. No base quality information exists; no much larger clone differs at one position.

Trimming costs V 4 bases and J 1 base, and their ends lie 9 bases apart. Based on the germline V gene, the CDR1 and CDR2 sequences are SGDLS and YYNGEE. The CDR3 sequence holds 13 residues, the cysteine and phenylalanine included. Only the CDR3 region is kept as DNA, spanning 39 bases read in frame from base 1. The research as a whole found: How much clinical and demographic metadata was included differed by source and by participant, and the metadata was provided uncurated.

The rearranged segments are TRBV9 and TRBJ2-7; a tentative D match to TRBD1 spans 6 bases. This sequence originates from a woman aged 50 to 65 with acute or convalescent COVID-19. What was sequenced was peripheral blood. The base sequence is TGTGCCAGCAGCCCGGACAGATCCTACGAGCAGTACTTC. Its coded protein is CASSPDRSYEQYF.